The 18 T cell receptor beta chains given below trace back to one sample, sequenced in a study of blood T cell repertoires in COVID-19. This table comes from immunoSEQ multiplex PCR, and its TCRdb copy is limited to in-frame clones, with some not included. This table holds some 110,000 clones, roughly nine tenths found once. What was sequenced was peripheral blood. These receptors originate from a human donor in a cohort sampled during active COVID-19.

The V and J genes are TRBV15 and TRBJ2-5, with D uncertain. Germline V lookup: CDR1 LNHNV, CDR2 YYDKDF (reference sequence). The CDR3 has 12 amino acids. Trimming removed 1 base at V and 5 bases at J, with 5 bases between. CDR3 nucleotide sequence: TGTGCCACCAGCAGAGTACGGGAGACCCAGTACTTC. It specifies CATSRVRETQYF.

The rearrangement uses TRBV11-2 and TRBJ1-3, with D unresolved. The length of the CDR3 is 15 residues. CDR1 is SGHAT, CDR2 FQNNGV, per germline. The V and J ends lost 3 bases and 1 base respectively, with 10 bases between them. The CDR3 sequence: CASSFTPLSGNTIYF. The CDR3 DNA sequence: TGTGCCAGCAGCTTCACACCTTTATCTGGAAACACCATATATTTT. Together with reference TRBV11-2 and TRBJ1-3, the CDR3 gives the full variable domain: EAGVAQSPRYKIIEKRQSVAFWCNPISGHATLYWYQQILGQGPKLLIQFQNNGVVDDSQLPKDRFSAERLKGVDSTLKIQPAKLEDSAVYLCASSFTPLSGNTIYFGEGSWLTVV.

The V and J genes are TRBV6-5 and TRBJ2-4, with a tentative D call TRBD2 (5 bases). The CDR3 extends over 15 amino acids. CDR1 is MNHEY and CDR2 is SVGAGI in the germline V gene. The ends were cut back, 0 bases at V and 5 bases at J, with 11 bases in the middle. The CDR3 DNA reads TGTGCCAGCAGTTACTCTCCCCGGGGAGAAAACATTCAGTACTTC. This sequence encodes CASSYSPRGENIQYF.

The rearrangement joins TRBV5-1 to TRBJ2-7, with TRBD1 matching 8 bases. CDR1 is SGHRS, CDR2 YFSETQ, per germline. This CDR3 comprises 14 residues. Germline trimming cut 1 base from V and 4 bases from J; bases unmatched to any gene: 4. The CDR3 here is CASSLQGAQYEQYF. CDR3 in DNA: TGCGCCAGCAGCTTGCAGGGGGCGCAGTACGAGCAGTACTTC.

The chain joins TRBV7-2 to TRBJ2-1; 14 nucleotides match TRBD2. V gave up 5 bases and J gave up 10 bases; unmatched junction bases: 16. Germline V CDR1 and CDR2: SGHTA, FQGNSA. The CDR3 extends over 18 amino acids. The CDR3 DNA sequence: TGTGCCAGCAGCAAAGCCCGCAGACTAGCGGGAGGGTTCATAGAGCAGTTCTTC. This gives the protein CASSKARRLAGGFIEQFF.

In DNA, the CDR3 is TGTGCCAGCAGCGGGCCCGGGGGGGAGACCCAGTACTTC. Protein sequence: CASSGPGGETQYF. The V and J genes are TRBV5-8 and TRBJ2-5; TRBD2 matches at 7 bases. CDR1 is SGHTS, CDR2 YDEGEE, per germline. This CDR3 has 13 amino acids. V shed 4 bases, J shed 5 bases, and the junction held 5 bases outside the gene matches.

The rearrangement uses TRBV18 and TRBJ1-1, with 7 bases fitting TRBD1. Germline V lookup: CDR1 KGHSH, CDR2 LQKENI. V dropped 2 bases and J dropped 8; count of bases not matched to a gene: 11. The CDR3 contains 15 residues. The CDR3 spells CASSPETGRIREAFF. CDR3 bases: TGTGCCAGCTCACCAGAGACAGGGCGAATTCGCGAAGCTTTCTTT. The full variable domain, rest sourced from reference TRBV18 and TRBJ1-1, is NAGVMQNPRHLVRRRGQEARLRCSPMKGHSHVYWYRQLPEEGLKFMVYLQKENIIDESGMPKERFSAEFPKEGPSILRIQQVVRGDSAAYFCASSPETGRIREAFFGQGTRLTVV.

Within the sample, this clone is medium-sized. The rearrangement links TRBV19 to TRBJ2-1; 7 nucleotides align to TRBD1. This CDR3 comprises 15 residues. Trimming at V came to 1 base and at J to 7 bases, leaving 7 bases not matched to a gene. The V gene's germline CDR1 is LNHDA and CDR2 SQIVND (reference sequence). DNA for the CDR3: TGTGCCAGTAGTATAGGGGACAGCGTGGCTAATGAGCAGTTCTTC. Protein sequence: CASSIGDSVANEQFF.

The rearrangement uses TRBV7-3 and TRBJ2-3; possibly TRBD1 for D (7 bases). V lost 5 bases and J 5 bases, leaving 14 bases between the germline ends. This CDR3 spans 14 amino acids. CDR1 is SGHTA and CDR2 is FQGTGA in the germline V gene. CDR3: CASSKEGAEDTQYF. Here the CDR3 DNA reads TGTGCCAGCAGCAAGGAGGGGGCCGAAGATACGCAGTATTTT.

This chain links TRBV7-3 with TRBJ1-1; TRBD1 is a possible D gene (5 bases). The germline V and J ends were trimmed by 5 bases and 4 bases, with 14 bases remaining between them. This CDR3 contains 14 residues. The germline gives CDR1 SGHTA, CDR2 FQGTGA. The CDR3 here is CASSPQGLGTEAFF. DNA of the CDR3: TGTGCCAGCAGCCCCCAGGGTTTGGGCACTGAAGCTTTCTTT.

The CDR3 DNA sequence: TGTGCCAGCAGCCACCACCCAGGGACAGGGAACACTGAAGCTTTCTTT. It is translated as CASSHHPGTGNTEAFF. The chain carries TRBV14 and TRBJ1-1, with 8 positions matching TRBD1. The CDR3 extends over 16 amino acids. Germline trimming cut 3 bases from V and 1 base from J; bases unmatched to any gene: 7. Per the germline V gene, CDR1 is SGHDN and CDR2 is FVKESK.

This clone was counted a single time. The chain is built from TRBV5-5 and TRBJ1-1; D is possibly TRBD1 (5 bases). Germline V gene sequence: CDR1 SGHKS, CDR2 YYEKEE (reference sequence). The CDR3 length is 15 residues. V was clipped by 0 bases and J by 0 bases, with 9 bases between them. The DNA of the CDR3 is TGTGCCAGCAGCTTGGCCAGGGTTTTGAACACTGAAGCTTTCTTT. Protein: CASSLARVLNTEAFF.

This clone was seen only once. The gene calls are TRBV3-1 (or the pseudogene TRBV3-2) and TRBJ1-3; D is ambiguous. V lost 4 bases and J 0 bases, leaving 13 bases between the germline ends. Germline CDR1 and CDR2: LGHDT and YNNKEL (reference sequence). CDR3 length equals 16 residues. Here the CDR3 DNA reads TGTGCCAGCAGCCTTGAACGTGGGAGCTCTGGAAACACCATATATTTT. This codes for CASSLERGSSGNTIYF.

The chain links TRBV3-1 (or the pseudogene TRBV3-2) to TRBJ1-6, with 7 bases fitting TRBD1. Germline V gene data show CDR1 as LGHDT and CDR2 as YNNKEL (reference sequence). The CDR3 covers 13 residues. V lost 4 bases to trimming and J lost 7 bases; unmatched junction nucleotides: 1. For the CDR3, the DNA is TGTGCCAGCAGCCCACAGGGGAATTCACCCCTCCACTTT. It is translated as CASSPQGNSPLHF.

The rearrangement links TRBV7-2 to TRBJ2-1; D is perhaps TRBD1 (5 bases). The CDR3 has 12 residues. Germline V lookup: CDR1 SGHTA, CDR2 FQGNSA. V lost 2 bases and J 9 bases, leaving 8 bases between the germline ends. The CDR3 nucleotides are TGTGCCAGCAGCTTAAGGGGCGTTGAGCAGTTCTTC. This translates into CASSLRGVEQFF.

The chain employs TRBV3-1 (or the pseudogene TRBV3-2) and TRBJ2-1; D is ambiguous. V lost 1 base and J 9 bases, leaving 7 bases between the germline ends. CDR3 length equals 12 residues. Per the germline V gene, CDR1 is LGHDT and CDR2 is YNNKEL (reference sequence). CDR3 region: CASSQAPSEQFF. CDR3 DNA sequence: TGTGCCAGCAGCCAAGCTCCTAGTGAGCAGTTCTTC.

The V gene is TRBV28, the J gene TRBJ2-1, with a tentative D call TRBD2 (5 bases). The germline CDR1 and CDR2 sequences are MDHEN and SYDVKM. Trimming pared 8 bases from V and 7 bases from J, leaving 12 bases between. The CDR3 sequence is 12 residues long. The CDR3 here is CASEGFANEQFF. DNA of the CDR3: TGTGCCAGCGAGGGCTTTGCGAATGAGCAGTTCTTC.

CDR3 nucleotides: TGTGCCTGGAGTGATCTGGGACAGGGGGCTTCCTACGAGCAGTACTTC. As protein: CAWSDLGQGASYEQYF. The chain joins TRBV30 to TRBJ2-7, with 12 nucleotides matching TRBD1. The CDR3 has 16 amino acids. The V gene's germline CDR1 is GTSNPN and CDR2 SVGIG (reference sequence). Trimming at V came to 1 base and at J to 1 base, leaving 5 bases not matched to a gene.